Each of the 8 T cell receptor beta chains below was sequenced from the same sample in a study of T-cell memory formation after mild COVID-19. A single record per CDR3 protein comes from TCRdb applying MiXCR to the 5' RACE reads. This sample has about 500,000 distinct CDR3 sequences, with over 20% found just once. The sample taken for sequencing was PBMCs or a T cell subset sorted from them (not recorded which). The receptors here all came from an adult woman who had mild COVID-19 (a few samples of this study predate the infection). Cell type and time point are not known.

This clonotype was detected a few times. The chain uses TRBV7-8 and TRBJ2-1; 9 bases agree with TRBD2. CDR1 SGHVS and CDR2 FQNEAQ come from the germline V gene. The V and J ends lost 2 bases and 11 bases, in that order; junction bases with no gene match: 16. The CDR3 runs to 17 residues. The CDR3 sequence is CASSLIGSGGWVSKQFF. Written as DNA, the CDR3 is TGTGCCAGCAGCTTAATCGGAAGCGGGGGGTGGGTCAGTAAGCAGTTCTTC.

This clonotype appeared a few times. This chain links TRBV21-1 with TRBJ2-7; no DNA check was done on the table's D call, TRBD1. TRBV21-1 has pseudogene status. CDR3 length: 15 amino acids. The CDR3 here is CASSNNRVGAYEQYF. The CDR3 DNA sequence: TGTGCCAGCAGCAATAACAGGGTTGGAGCCTACGAGCAGTACTTC.

This clonotype showed up many times. The gene calls are TRBV7-3 and TRBJ2-1; 8 bases align to TRBD2. V lost 4 bases to trimming and J lost 4 bases; unmatched junction nucleotides: 12. CDR1 and CDR2 from the germline V gene are SGHTA and FQGTGA. This CDR3 has 17 residues. The CDR3 reads CASSSKRAGVSYNEQFF. DNA of the CDR3: TGTGCCAGCAGCTCAAAAAGAGCGGGAGTGTCGTACAATGAGCAGTTCTTC. Looking up the rest from reference TRBV7-3 and TRBJ2-1 gives the full variable domain: GAGVSQTPSNKVTEKGKYVELRCDPISGHTALYWYRQSLGQGPEFLIYFQGTGAADDSGLPNDRFFAVRPEGSVSTLKIQRTERGDSAVYLCASSSKRAGVSYNEQFFGPGTRLTVL.

This clonotype came up a few times. This chain connects TRBV12-3 or TRBV12-4 to TRBJ1-2; weak D call: TRBD1 (5 bases). V was trimmed by 7 bases and J by 7 bases, leaving 16 bases between them. The CDR3 loop spans 13 amino acids. CDR3: CASTRGDYSGYTF. The CDR3 nucleotides are TGTGCCAGCACCCGGGGGGATTATAGTGGCTACACCTTC.

The chain recombines TRBV15 with TRBJ2-5; 10 nucleotides agree with TRBD2. V lost 0 bases, J lost 5 bases, and 6 bases stayed unmatched. The CDR3 contains 16 residues. The germline CDR1 and CDR2 sequences are LNHNV and YYDKDF (reference sequence). The CDR3 sequence: CATSRDQREGPETQYF. CDR3 in DNA: TGTGCCACCAGCAGAGATCAGCGGGAGGGCCCGGAGACCCAGTACTTC.

The chain carries TRBV20-1 and TRBJ1-2; D unresolved. This CDR3 region has 13 residues. Germline lookup yields CDR1 DFQATT and CDR2 SNEGSKA (reference sequence). With 0 bases removed from V and 8 bases from J, the gap between germline ends came to 13 bases. This CDR3 reads CSARDPVGLGYTF. In DNA form, the CDR3 reads TGCAGTGCTAGAGATCCCGTGGGATTGGGCTACACCTTC.

This clonotype was seen more than once but under ten times. The gene calls are TRBV6-6 and TRBJ2-3, with D unresolved. From germline, CDR1 is MNHNY and CDR2 SVGAGI (reference sequence). This CDR3 region has 15 residues. V dropped 5 bases and J dropped 4 bases, with 16 bases sitting between them. CDR3 nucleotide sequence: TGTGCCAGCAGTGGGGTGCTGGGTCCCGCAGATACGCAGTATTTT. Its protein is CASSGVLGPADTQYF.

This clonotype has more than one count but fewer than ten. The chain has TRBV7-9 and TRBJ2-2; D possibly matches TRBD1 or TRBD2 (6 bases each). The V gene's germline CDR1 is SEHNR and CDR2 FQNEAQ (reference sequence). V lost 11 bases to trimming and J lost 2 bases, with 15 bases between them. This CDR3 has 14 residues. The chain's CDR3 is CAGGRGRNTGELFF. The CDR3 DNA is TGTGCCGGTGGCCGGGGGCGCAACACCGGGGAGCTGTTTTTT.